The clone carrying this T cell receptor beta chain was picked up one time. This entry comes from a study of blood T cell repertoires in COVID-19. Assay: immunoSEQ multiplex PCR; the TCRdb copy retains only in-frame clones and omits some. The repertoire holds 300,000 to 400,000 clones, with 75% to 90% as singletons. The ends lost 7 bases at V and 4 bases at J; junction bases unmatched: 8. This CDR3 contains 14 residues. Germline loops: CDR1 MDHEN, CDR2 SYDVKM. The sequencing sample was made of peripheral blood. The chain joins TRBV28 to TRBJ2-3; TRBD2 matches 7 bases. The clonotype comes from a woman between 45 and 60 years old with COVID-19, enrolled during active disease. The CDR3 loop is CASTLGGSADTQYF. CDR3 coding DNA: TGTGCCAGCACCCTTGGCGGGAGCGCAGATACGCAGTATTTT.